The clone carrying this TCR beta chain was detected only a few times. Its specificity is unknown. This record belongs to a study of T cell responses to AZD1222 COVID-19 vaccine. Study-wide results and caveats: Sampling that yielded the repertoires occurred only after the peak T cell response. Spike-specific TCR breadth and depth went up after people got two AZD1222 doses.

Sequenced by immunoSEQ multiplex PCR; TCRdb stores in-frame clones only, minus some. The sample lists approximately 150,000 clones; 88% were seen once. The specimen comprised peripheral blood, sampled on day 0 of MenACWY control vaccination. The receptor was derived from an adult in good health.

The CDR3: CASSWSGTPTKDSNQPQHF. CDR3 bases: TGTGCCAGCAGTTGGTCCGGGACACCGACCAAGGATAGCAATCAGCCCCAGCATTTT. The chain employs TRBV2 and TRBJ1-5; D is perhaps TRBD1 (6 bases). The ends were cut back, 5 bases at V and 0 bases at J, with 23 bases in the middle. The CDR3 length is 19 residues. In germline, CDR1 is SNHLY, CDR2 FYNNEI.